These 13 T cell receptor beta chains came from one sample sequenced in a study of T-cell reconstitution after alpha-beta-depleted transplantation in children. Unique molecular identifiers were incorporated into the prepared TCRbeta library. TCRdb ran MiXCR on the PCR reads and lists one entry per CDR3 protein. The sample contains 400,000 to 550,000 distinct CDR3 sequences, approximately 10% of which appear only once. This specimen was PBMCs, taken before TCRalphabeta/CD19-depleted stem cell transplant. These receptors originate from a child aged 2 to 10 with inherited bone marrow failure, due to receive a stem cell transplant.

This clonotype has at least ten counts. The chain has TRBV3-1 and TRBJ1-6, with TRBD1 matching 7 bases. The germline gives CDR1 LGHDT, CDR2 YNNKEL (reference sequence). This CDR3 is built from 14 residues. V shed 5 bases and J 10 bases; nucleotides not matched to a gene: 8. CDR3 sequence reads: CASSTDPQGSPLHF. The DNA of the CDR3 is TGTGCCAGCAGCACCGACCCACAGGGGTCACCCCTCCACTTT.

The CDR3 region is CAWSIGQTYNEQFF. The CDR3 DNA is TGTGCCTGGAGTATCGGACAAACCTACAATGAGCAGTTCTTC. The rearrangement links TRBV30 to TRBJ2-1, with a possible D match to TRBD1 (5 bases). From germline, CDR1 is GTSNPN and CDR2 SVGIG (reference sequence). The CDR3 contains 14 residues. V gave up 2 bases and J gave up 2 bases, with 10 bases separating them.

V and J are TRBV3-1 and TRBJ2-6; D tentatively fits TRBD1 or TRBD2 (5 bases each). The CDR3 has 16 residues. In germline, CDR1 is LGHDT, CDR2 YNNKEL (reference sequence). Trimming took off 9 bases at V and 12 bases at J, with 27 bases between the two ends. The CDR3 DNA follows: TGTGCCAGACCGGGCCGCTTGGGGGACCTTTCAGTCGTCCTGACTTTC. Translation gives CARPGRLGDLSVVLTF.

At least ten counts were recorded for this clonotype. This rearrangement joins TRBV28 to TRBJ1-6; TRBD1 is a possible D gene (5 bases). This CDR3 is 14 amino acids long. Per germline, CDR1 MDHEN and CDR2 SYDVKM. Trimming took 8 bases from V and 6 from J, leaving 14 bases between them. The CDR3 reads CASCWGGTNSPLHF. The CDR3 DNA sequence: TGTGCCAGCTGTTGGGGAGGGACTAATTCACCCCTCCACTTT.

This chain connects TRBV28 to TRBJ2-3; tentatively, D is TRBD2 (7 bases). CDR3 length equals 18 residues. V was pared by 6 bases and J by 5 bases, with 27 bases between. Germline lookup yields CDR1 MDHEN and CDR2 SYDVKM. CDR3 coding DNA: TGTGCCAGCAGACACCCCTTCCGACTAGCTAGGGGGGGAGATACGCAGTATTTT. It yields the protein CASRHPFRLARGGDTQYF.

This clonotype occurred many times. The V and J genes are TRBV30 and TRBJ1-1; TRBD1 might be the D (5 bases). Germline-derived CDR1 and CDR2 are GTSNPN and SVGIG (reference sequence). The CDR3 runs to 14 residues. V lost 0 bases, J lost 6 bases, and 14 bases lay in between. CDR3 amino acids: CAWSVSRVIPEAFF. CDR3 bases: TGTGCCTGGAGTGTCTCCAGGGTGATCCCTGAAGCTTTCTTT.

This clonotype was counted many times. V is TRBV7-9 and J is TRBJ2-7, with 7 bases fitting TRBD2. The CDR3 sequence is 16 residues long. V lost 5 bases, J lost 5 bases, and 15 bases stayed unmatched. CDR1 and CDR2 (germline): SEHNR, FQNEAQ (reference sequence). The CDR3 protein is CASSATRGGSGDEQYF. The CDR3, as DNA: TGTGCCAGCAGCGCCACCCGTGGCGGGAGTGGGGACGAGCAGTACTTC.

This clonotype was recorded at least ten times. This chain joins TRBV28 and TRBJ2-7; 7 nucleotides align to TRBD1. Per germline, CDR1 MDHEN and CDR2 SYDVKM. With 7 bases clipped from V and 5 bases from J, the junction kept 5 bases outside the gene matches. CDR3 size: 12 residues. The DNA of the CDR3 is TGTGCCAGCACGACACAGGGGAACGAGCAGTACTTC. It translates to CASTTQGNEQYF.

This chain joins TRBV3-1 and TRBJ2-1, with D tentatively TRBD1 (5 bases). Germline lookup yields CDR1 LGHDT and CDR2 YNNKEL (reference sequence). Trimming removed 4 bases from V and 8 bases from J, with 21 bases in between. This CDR3 comprises 16 residues. The CDR3 is CASSRDSPAMGHEQFF. The CDR3 DNA follows: TGTGCCAGCAGCCGCGATAGTCCAGCCATGGGGCATGAGCAGTTCTTC.

This clonotype showed up many times. The rearrangement uses TRBV6-5 and TRBJ1-1; unclear D gene. Germline loops: CDR1 MNHEY, CDR2 SVGAGI. The CDR3 is 15 residues long. The germline V and J ends were trimmed by 0 bases and 3 bases, with 11 bases remaining between them. CDR3 region: CASSYSMEVHTEAFF. CDR3 DNA: TGTGCCAGCAGTTACTCGATGGAGGTGCACACTGAAGCTTTCTTT.

This clonotype showed up many times. This sequence joins TRBV27 and TRBJ2-1; 10 bases are shared with TRBD2. Losses at the gene ends were 6 bases for V and 10 bases for J; bases not matched to a gene: 15. The length of the CDR3 is 16 residues. The germline CDR1 and CDR2 sequences are MNHEY and SMNVEV (reference sequence). In DNA, the CDR3 is TGTGCCAGCAGACCTCTCAGCGGGAGGGCCTTTTTAGAGCAGTTCTTC. Translation: CASRPLSGRAFLEQFF.

Ten or more counts support this clonotype. The CDR3 spells CASSTRTLDNEQFF. DNA for the CDR3: TGTGCCAGCAGCACACGTACGTTGGACAATGAGCAGTTCTTC. The chain employs TRBV7-9 and TRBJ2-1, with unresolved D. CDR1 is SEHNR and CDR2 is FQNEAQ in the germline V gene (reference sequence). V dropped 5 bases and J dropped 5 bases, with 13 bases sitting between them. The CDR3 totals 14 residues.

The rearrangement uses TRBV20-1 and TRBJ1-4, with no clear D. Trimming cost V 5 bases and J 7 bases, with 17 bases left between them. Per the germline V gene, CDR1 is DFQATT and CDR2 is SNEGSKA (reference sequence). CDR3 length: 14 amino acids. The CDR3 loop is CSALRAGRIEKLFF. CDR3 nucleotides: TGCAGTGCTTTACGGGCCGGTCGGATTGAAAAACTGTTTTTT.